Listed here are 13 T cell receptor beta chains from one sample, sequenced in a study of cytomegalovirus exposure and HLA in healthy donors. The PCR had 60 Vbeta and 13 Jbeta primers. Data came from immunoSEQ multiplex PCR; TCRdb stores just in-frame clones and leaves some out. This table holds about 160,000 clones, roughly 80% found once. Sequencing was done on a sample of PBMCs. The source of these receptors is a man aged 35 to 55 in good health and CMV-seronegative.

J is TRBJ2-1 and V is TRBV6-4; the match to TRBD1 covers 7 bases. From germline, CDR1 is MRHNA and CDR2 SNTAGT. Trimming removed 5 bases from V and 6 bases from J; junction bases left unmatched: 10. This CDR3 has 15 residues. The CDR3 region has the DNA TGTGCCAGCAGTCGACAGGGTTTACCTGGCAATGAGCAGTTCTTC. It codes for CASSRQGLPGNEQFF.

J is TRBJ2-1 and V is TRBV28; 7 bases line up with TRBD2. CDR3 length: 15 amino acids. Germline trimming cut 5 bases from V and 2 bases from J; bases unmatched to any gene: 6. Germline V CDR1 and CDR2: MDHEN, SYDVKM. The CDR3 reads CASSPLSGPYNEQFF. The CDR3 DNA is TGTGCCAGCAGTCCCCTTAGCGGGCCCTACAATGAGCAGTTCTTC.

The V call is TRBV9, the J call TRBJ2-1; 14 bases map to TRBD2. In germline, CDR1 is SGDLS, CDR2 YYNGEE. There are 16 residues in the CDR3. With 4 bases clipped from V and 2 bases from J, the junction kept 2 bases outside the gene matches. CDR3 sequence (DNA): TGTGCCAGCAGCAAGACTAGCGGGGGGGCCTACAATGAGCAGTTCTTC. Protein sequence: CASSKTSGGAYNEQFF.

A few counts support this clone. This chain links TRBV7-9 with TRBJ1-5, with D possibly matching TRBD1 (5 bases). The germline V gene has CDR1 SEHNR and CDR2 FQNEAQ (reference sequence). This CDR3 is 14 amino acids long. V lost 1 base to trimming and J lost 7 bases, with 11 bases between them. CDR3 bases: TGTGCCAGCAGCTTAGGGGGGGTGGGGCAGCCCCAGCATTTT. This gives the protein CASSLGGVGQPQHF.

Of note for this clone: Other DNA sequences in the sample encode the same CDR3. The V call is TRBV9, the J call TRBJ2-5; possibly TRBD2 for D (5 bases). The CDR3 length is 12 residues. Germline lookup yields CDR1 SGDLS and CDR2 YYNGEE. V lost 2 bases and J lost 5, with 7 bases in between. CDR3 in DNA: TGTGCCAGCAGCGTGGGAGAGGAGACCCAGTACTTC. Its protein product is CASSVGEETQYF.

This sequence joins TRBV23-1 and TRBJ2-5, with D perhaps matching TRBD1 (6 bases). The J call may be faulty, since TRBJ2-7 better matches the DNA end. TRBV23-1 is identified as an open reading frame with a role that is uncertain. The CDR3 extends over 20 amino acids. The CDR3 reads CASSQSIAVSRQAMNYEQYF. The CDR3 region has the DNA TGCGCCAGCAGTCAATCTATTGCGGTTTCGCGACAGGCTATGAACTACGAGCAGTACTTC.

The chain has TRBV7-9 and TRBJ1-2, with 7 positions matching TRBD1. The J segment lost 7 bases and the V segment lost 4 bases, leaving 9 bases of the junction unmatched. CDR1 and CDR2 (germline): SEHNR, FQNEAQ (reference sequence). This CDR3 has 14 residues. The CDR3 nucleotides are TGTGCCAGCAGCTCCCGGGACAGTGCAGGTGGCTACACCTTC. It translates to CASSSRDSAGGYTF. Variable domain in full (rest from reference TRBV7-9 and TRBJ1-2): DTGVSQNPRHKITKRGQNVTFRCDPISEHNRLYWYRQTLGQGPEFLTYFQNEAQLEKSRLLSDRFSAERPKGSFSTLEIQRTEQGDSAMYLCASSSRDSAGGYTFGSGTRLTVV.

The table lists this clone with a count of one. The V call is TRBV27, the J call TRBJ1-1, with 10 positions matching TRBD1. Per germline, CDR1 MNHEY and CDR2 SMNVEV (reference sequence). Losses at the gene ends were 1 base for V and 7 bases for J; bases not matched to a gene: 6. The CDR3 has 15 amino acids. The CDR3 nucleotides read TGTGCCAGCAGTTTATTAGGTCGGGACAGGGGTGAAGCTTTCTTT. This sequence encodes CASSLLGRDRGEAFF.

The chain is built from TRBV30 and TRBJ1-6; no clear D gene. The CDR3 extends over 14 amino acids. Germline loops: CDR1 GTSNPN, CDR2 SVGIG (reference sequence). V gave up 4 bases and J gave up 0 bases, with 7 bases separating them. The chain's CDR3 is CAWMFRSYNSPLHF. The CDR3 DNA is TGTGCCTGGATGTTCCGCTCCTATAATTCACCCCTCCACTTT.

This chain uses TRBV15 with TRBJ1-2; a weak D match, TRBD1 (5 bases). CDR3 size: 14 residues. CDR1 and CDR2 from the germline V gene are LNHNV and YYDKDF (reference sequence). V was cut by 1 base and J by 7 bases, with 13 bases left in between. The CDR3 DNA follows: TGTGCCACCAGCAGAGGGGAGGGGTTTGGTGGCTACACCTTC. Protein sequence: CATSRGEGFGGYTF. The complete variable domain, with remaining parts taken from reference TRBV15 and TRBJ1-2, reads DAMVIQNPRYQVTQFGKPVTLSCSQTLNHNVMYWYQQKSSQAPKLLFHYYDKDFNNEADTPDNFQSRRPNTSFCFLDIRSPGLGDTAMYLCATSRGEGFGGYTFGSGTRLTVV.

V usage is TRBV10-3 and J usage is TRBJ2-3; 13 nucleotides align to TRBD2. With V trimmed by 0 bases and J by 3 bases, 3 bases remained unmatched. Per germline, CDR1 ENHRY and CDR2 SYGVKD. The CDR3 runs 17 residues. The CDR3 is CAISESWTSGGTDTQYF. Here the CDR3 DNA reads TGTGCCATCAGTGAGTCTTGGACTAGCGGGGGTACAGATACGCAGTATTTT.

The chain employs TRBV5-4 and TRBJ1-6; a weak D match, TRBD1 (6 bases). The germline V gene encodes CDR1 SGHNT and CDR2 YYREEE (reference sequence). The CDR3 loop spans 14 amino acids. With 8 bases removed from V and 10 bases from J, the gap between germline ends came to 19 bases. The CDR3 region has the DNA TGTGCCAGTGCTACAGGGAATGAGGGATCACCCCTCCACTTT. Its protein is CASATGNEGSPLHF.

The V and J genes are TRBV9 and TRBJ2-5, with TRBD2 matching 11 bases. V shed 3 bases and J 5 bases; nucleotides not matched to a gene: 6. The length of the CDR3 is 15 residues. The germline CDR1 and CDR2 sequences are SGDLS and YYNGEE. The CDR3 region has the DNA TGTGCCAGCAGCGGTAGCGGGGGGGGTATGGAGACCCAGTACTTC. Residues: CASSGSGGGMETQYF.